A selection of T cell receptor beta chains follows, all from one sample in a study of response to subunit inactivated influenza vaccine. TCRdb itself ran the RT-PCR reads through MiXCR, one entry per CDR3 protein. The sample yields some 800,000 distinct CDR3 sequences, around 21% seen once. The sequenced sample was PBMCs from blood, obtained 5 days after vaccination. These receptors came from a man aged 45-65 years who received an inactivated influenza vaccine. Both conserved end residues are part of each CDR3. A D gene is named only where the DNA matches it firmly. A clone size is listed for some rows: how often the clone was seen (once, few, many), or a class if it is expanded.

d_call clone_size j_call v_call cdr3_aa cdr3_nt
- few TRBJ2-7 TRBV11-2 CASRSLATKFHYEQYF TGTGCCAGCAGGAGTTTGGCTACAAAGTTCCATTACGAGCAGTACTTC
TRBD2 - TRBJ2-3 TRBV5-1 CASSLGPSGGMDTQYF TGCGCCAGCAGCCTAGGGCCTAGCGGGGGGATGGATACGCAGTATTTT
- - TRBJ2-3 TRBV20-1 CSVRRGTDTQYF TGCAGTGTCCGGAGAGGCACAGATACGCAGTATTTT
TRBD1 - TRBJ2-4 TRBV20-1 CSAPTGNGNIQYF TGCAGTGCTCCGACAGGGAACGGAAACATTCAGTACTTC
- - TRBJ2-2 TRBV20-1 CSGTNTGELFF TGCAGTGGGACGAACACCGGGGAGCTGTTTTTT
- many TRBJ2-1 TRBV12-3/TRBV12-4 CASSSTVSSYNEQFF TGTGCCAGCAGTTCTACAGTCAGCTCCTACAATGAGCAGTTCTTC
TRBD1 few TRBJ2-7 TRBV7-9 CASSSARDRGYYEQYF TGTGCCAGCAGCTCGGCCCGGGACAGGGGCTACTACGAGCAGTACTTC
TRBD1 - TRBJ1-2 TRBV6-5 CASSSRPKTGRGYTF TGTGCCAGCAGTTCCCGGCCTAAGACAGGGAGGGGCTACACCTTC
TRBD2 - TRBJ2-7 TRBV28 CASGLLAAEQYF TGTGCCAGCGGCCTTCTAGCGGCCGAGCAGTACTTC
- - TRBJ1-3 TRBV6-1 CASSEAGTRNTIYF TGTGCCAGCAGTGAGGCCGGGACCCGAAACACCATATATTTT
TRBD2 - TRBJ2-1 TRBV12-3/TRBV12-4 CASSEAGQVYNEQFF TGTGCCAGCAGCGAAGCGGGGCAGGTTTACAATGAGCAGTTCTTC
- - TRBJ1-4 TRBV4-2 CASSQLSYNEKLFF TGTGCCAGCAGCCAACTCAGCTACAATGAAAAACTGTTTTTT
TRBD1 - TRBJ1-5 TRBV12-3/TRBV12-4 CASSFGTGTGGNQPQHF TGTGCCAGCAGTTTCGGAACCGGGACAGGGGGCAATCAGCCCCAGCATTTT
TRBD1 many TRBJ2-1 TRBV4-3 CASSQVGQGGDEQFF TGCGCCAGCAGCCAAGTGGGACAGGGTGGGGATGAGCAGTTCTTC
- - TRBJ1-1 TRBV11-2 CASQIGGVYTEAFF TGTGCCAGCCAAATCGGGGGAGTGTATACTGAAGCTTTCTTT
- - TRBJ1-5 TRBV5-4 CASGRMGSNQPQHF TGTGCCAGCGGCCGCATGGGGAGCAATCAGCCCCAGCATTTT
- - TRBJ2-4 TRBV5-4 CASSSEDGGLAKNIQYF TGTGCCAGCAGCTCCGAGGACGGCGGATTAGCCAAAAACATTCAGTACTTC
TRBD1 few TRBJ1-2 TRBV20-1 CSARDPWTGYGYTF TGCAGTGCTAGAGATCCCTGGACAGGCTATGGCTACACCTTC
TRBD1 - TRBJ2-2 TRBV3-1 CASSQTTGLTGELFF TGTGCCAGCAGCCAGACGACAGGGCTCACCGGGGAGCTGTTTTTT
TRBD2 - TRBJ2-2 TRBV7-2 CASSLLAGDIGELFF TGTGCCAGCAGTTTACTAGCGGGAGATATCGGGGAGCTGTTTTTT
- many TRBJ1-1 TRBV10-3 CAISETGMNTEAFF TGTGCCATCAGTGAGACAGGAATGAACACTGAAGCTTTCTTT
- - TRBJ2-7 TRBV5-6 CASSPVGAYEQYF TGTGCCAGCAGCCCGGTGGGGGCCTACGAGCAGTACTTC
- few TRBJ2-7 TRBV20-1 CSARVGQAGEQYF TGCAGTGCTAGAGTTGGGCAGGCTGGCGAGCAGTACTTC
- many TRBJ2-1 TRBV28 CASGQIPYNEQFF TGTGCCAGCGGACAGATACCCTACAATGAGCAGTTCTTC
- many TRBJ2-4 TRBV12-3/TRBV12-4 CASTLLGFAKNIQYF TGTGCCAGCACTCTTTTGGGGTTTGCCAAAAACATTCAGTACTTC
- few TRBJ1-6 TRBV20-1 CSAWGAGDSPLHF TGCAGTGCTTGGGGGGCAGGTGATTCACCCCTCCACTTT
- - TRBJ1-3 TRBV6-2/TRBV6-3 CASSSDRISSGNTIYF TGTGCCAGCAGCAGCGACAGGATCAGCTCTGGAAACACCATATATTTT
- - TRBJ1-5 TRBV7-2 CASSLAPINNQPQHF TGTGCCAGCAGCTTAGCGCCCATAAATAATCAGCCCCAGCATTTT
TRBD2 - TRBJ2-1 TRBV20-1 CSSTPTSGRSSSYNEQFF TGCAGTTCAACCCCCACTAGCGGGCGGTCTAGCTCCTACAATGAGCAGTTCTTC